The table lists the clone carrying this T cell receptor beta chain with a few counts. Antigen specificity is unknown. The source of the sample is a study of T cell responses to AZD1222 COVID-19 vaccine. Measured with immunoSEQ multiplex PCR; TCRdb has only the in-frame clones, and not every one. The sample lists approximately 140,000 clones; 75% to 85% were seen once. CDR3 length: 14 residues. Germline-derived CDR1 and CDR2 are SGHKS and YYEKEE (reference sequence). V gave up 4 bases and J gave up 1 base; unmatched junction bases: 3. Study observations and caveats: An increase in Spike-specific TCR breadth and depth was observed after two AZD1222 doses. Baseline antibody screening turned up just a handful of seropositive AZD1222 recipients. Researchers report vaccine-associated CD4 TCRs spanning spike, with dominance at 160-218 and 743-854. The donors showed a predominance of white British ancestry and of females, with possible underestimation of clonal diversity.

This clonotype originated in an adult in good health. This sample comprised peripheral blood, obtained on day 0 of MenACWY control vaccination. V and J are TRBV5-5 and TRBJ2-3; 7 bases agree with TRBD2. CDR3 sequence (DNA): TGTGCCAGCAGCCCGGGGGGAGGCACAGATACGCAGTATTTT. This encodes CASSPGGGTDTQYF.